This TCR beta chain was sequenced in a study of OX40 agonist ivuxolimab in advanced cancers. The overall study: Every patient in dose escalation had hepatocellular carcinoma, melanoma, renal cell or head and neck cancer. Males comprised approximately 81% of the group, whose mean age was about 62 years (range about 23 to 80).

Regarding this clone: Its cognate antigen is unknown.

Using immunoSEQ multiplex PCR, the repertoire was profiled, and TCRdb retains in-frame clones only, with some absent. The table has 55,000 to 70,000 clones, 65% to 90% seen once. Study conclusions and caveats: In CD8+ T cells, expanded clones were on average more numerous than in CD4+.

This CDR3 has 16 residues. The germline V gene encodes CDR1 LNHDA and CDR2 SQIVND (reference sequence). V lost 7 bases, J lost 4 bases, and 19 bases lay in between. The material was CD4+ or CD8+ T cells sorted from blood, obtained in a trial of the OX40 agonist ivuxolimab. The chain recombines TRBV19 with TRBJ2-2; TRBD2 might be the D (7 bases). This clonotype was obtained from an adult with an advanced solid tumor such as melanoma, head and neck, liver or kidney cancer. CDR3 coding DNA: TGTGCCAGTAACGTGGGAGGGGGGCGTGGCACCGGGGAGCTGTTTTTT. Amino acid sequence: CASNVGGGRGTGELFF.